This T cell receptor (beta chain) appears in the sequencing data of a study of regulatory T cells in long-lasting Graves disease. Library construction for TCR beta used iRepertoire HTBI primers and Arm-PCR of CDR3 regions. Original handling: From all samples, identification returned some 15 TRBJ and 60 to 80 TRBV segments. Via MiXCR, TCRdb re-called the multiplex PCR reads, giving one row per CDR3 protein. The V and J calls come from TCRdb's annotation, not from the publication. The sample lists about 430,000 distinct CDR3 sequences, about 21% occurring once. Germline-derived CDR1 and CDR2 are MDHEN and SYDVKM. The V segment lost 6 bases and the J segment 3 bases; nucleotides outside the gene matches: 6. The CDR3 totals 15 residues. The time point here: persistent/refractory GD, antithyroid drugs over 5 years with positive TRAb. After RNA was extracted from PBMCs, the TCR library was made from it. Graves' disease diagnosis followed American Thyroid Association guidelines. A blood draw put around 9.3 milliliters of peripheral blood into EDTA tubes.

This clonotype has only a few counts. The antigen is unknown. Broader study findings: It was in persistent disease that TRBV28, TRBJ1-2 and TRBJ2-5 were favored.

This TCR was sampled from a female donor with Graves disease. The V call is TRBV28, the J call TRBJ2-1, with 9 bases identical to TRBD2. Source: peripheral blood mononuclear cells (PBMCs), taken when the disease was refractory, from a patient treated with antithyroid drugs. CDR3 amino acids: CASRPAGGLYNEQFF. The CDR3 DNA follows: TGTGCCAGCAGACCCGCGGGAGGGCTCTACAATGAGCAGTTCTTC.